The 3 T cell receptor beta chains given below trace back to one sample, sequenced in a study of blood T cell repertoires in COVID-19. Sequencing was performed with immunoSEQ multiplex PCR; in TCRdb, only in-frame clones are kept and a portion is missing. The table includes roughly 120,000 clones, approximately 68% detected once. The sequencing input was peripheral blood. The receptor set was obtained from a woman in her fifties or sixties with acute or convalescent COVID-19.

This clone has just one count. V usage is TRBV24-1 and J usage is TRBJ2-2; TRBD2 might be the D (5 bases). The CDR3 loop spans 17 amino acids. Germline loops: CDR1 KGHDR, CDR2 SFDVKD. The V end was cut by 3 bases, the J end by 4 bases, with 17 bases between. The CDR3: CATSDTRRSRATGELFF. DNA for the CDR3: TGTGCCACCAGTGATACCCGGCGCTCGAGGGCCACCGGGGAGCTGTTTTTT.

This clone was observed a few times. The chain joins TRBV30 to TRBJ1-3; D unresolved. The CDR3 consists of 13 residues. Germline assignment: CDR1 GTSNPN and CDR2 SVGIG (reference sequence). The V gene lost 4 bases and the J gene lost 4 bases, with 11 bases spanning the gap. This CDR3 is CAWMARFGNTIYF. Here the CDR3 DNA reads TGTGCCTGGATGGCCAGGTTCGGAAACACCATATATTTT. The complete variable domain, with remaining parts taken from reference TRBV30 and TRBJ1-3, reads SQTIHQWPATLVQPVGSPLSLECTVEGTSNPNLYWYRQAAGRGLQLLFYSVGIGQISSEVPQNLSASRPQDRQFILSSKKLLLSDSGFYLCAWMARFGNTIYFGEGSWLTVV.

The chain uses TRBV5-1 and TRBJ1-5, with D possibly being TRBD1 (5 bases). The CDR3 spans 17 residues. V gave up 4 bases and J gave up 0 bases, with 17 bases separating them. Germline-derived CDR1 and CDR2 are SGHRS and YFSETQ. The CDR3 spells CASSVEKTEYSNQPQHF. In DNA, the CDR3 is TGCGCCAGCAGCGTAGAGAAGACAGAATATAGCAATCAGCCCCAGCATTTT. Variable domain in full (rest from reference TRBV5-1 and TRBJ1-5): KAGVTQTPRYLIKTRGQQVTLSCSPISGHRSVSWYQQTPGQGLQFLFEYFSETQRNKGNFPGRFSGRQFSNSRSEMNVSTLELGDSALYLCASSVEKTEYSNQPQHFGDGTRLSIL.